The source of this T cell receptor beta chain is a study of Tregs in tolerant kidney transplant recipients. Looking at the study overall: The nonmyeloablative bone marrow transplants came from related graft donors, with transient mixed chimerism.

Points from the study as a whole: Some patients' samples used different primers over time, so nucleotide sequences weren't comparable. In tolerant patients, donor-specific Tregs outgrew total Tregs, suggesting antigen-driven expansion.

Data came from immunoSEQ multiplex PCR; TCRdb stores just in-frame clones and leaves some out. The data show 90,000 to 120,000 clones, with around 89% seen just once and 0.34% held by the top ten. Unstimulated Tregs (CD4+CD25+CD127-) and CD4+CD25- non-Tregs were sorted from PBMCs. Germline CDR1 MDHEN, CDR2 SYDVKM. V was cut by 6 bases and J by 4 bases, with 15 bases left in between. This CDR3 has 14 residues. Concerning this clone: Its target is not known.

This rearrangement joins TRBV28 to TRBJ1-2; D perhaps matches TRBD1 (5 bases). This TCR was recovered from a human donor who received a combined kidney and bone marrow transplant. The sample was CD4+ T cells from blood, taken before the transplant. The DNA of the CDR3 is TGTGCCAGCAGGCCTCGACAGAGTTCCTATGGCTACACCTTC. Translating gives CASRPRQSSYGYTF.